This T cell receptor (beta chain) originates from a study of T-cell reconstitution after alpha-beta-depleted transplantation in children. A few counts support this clonotype. With 4 bases removed from V and 6 bases from J, the gap between germline ends came to 15 bases. CDR3 length: 14 residues. Germline V gives CDR1 KGHDR, CDR2 SFDVKD. The TCRbeta library incorporated unique molecular identifiers. TCRdb reprocessed the PCR reads with MiXCR, giving one entry per CDR3 protein. Seen here are about 640,000 distinct CDR3 sequences, 15% to 20% observed once, and the top ten hold about 1.1%. The chain recombines TRBV24-1 with TRBJ2-7; no clear D gene. The sample was PBMCs from the stem cell graft donor, taken from the stem cell graft. The clonotype comes from a human donor who donated a stem cell graft to a child with acute myeloid leukemia. The CDR3 DNA reads as TGTGCCACCAGTGACCCGGACCCATTTGGCGAGCAGTACGTC. This encodes CATSDPDPFGEQYV.